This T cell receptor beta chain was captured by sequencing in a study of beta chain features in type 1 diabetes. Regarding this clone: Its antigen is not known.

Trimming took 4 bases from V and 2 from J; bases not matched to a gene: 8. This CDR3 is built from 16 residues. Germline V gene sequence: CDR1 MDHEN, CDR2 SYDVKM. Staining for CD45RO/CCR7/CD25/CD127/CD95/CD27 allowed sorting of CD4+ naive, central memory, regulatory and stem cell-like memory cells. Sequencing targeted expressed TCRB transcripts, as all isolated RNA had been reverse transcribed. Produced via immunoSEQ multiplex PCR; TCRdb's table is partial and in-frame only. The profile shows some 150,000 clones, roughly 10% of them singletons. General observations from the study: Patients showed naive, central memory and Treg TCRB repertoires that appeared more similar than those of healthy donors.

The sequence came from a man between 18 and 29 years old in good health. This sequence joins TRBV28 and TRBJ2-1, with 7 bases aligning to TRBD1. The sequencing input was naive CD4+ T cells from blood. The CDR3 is CASSWTYRGTYNEQFF. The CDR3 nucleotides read TGTGCCAGCAGTTGGACTTACAGGGGAACCTACAATGAGCAGTTCTTC.